Included here is one T cell receptor (beta chain) sequence, with context. Original methodology: The assay estimated nucleated cells by amplifying reference gene primers. Clones were sequenced by immunoSEQ multiplex PCR, and TCRdb holds only the in-frame ones, with some missing. V and J calls and clone size are as listed in that table; D and trimming were resolved from the DNA. The table lists roughly 79,000 clones, 70% to 90% of them singletons. The CDR3 length is 14 residues. V was clipped by 3 bases and J by 0 bases, with 5 bases between them. Germline CDR1 reads SGHTA; CDR2 reads FQGNSA. The data belong to a study of blood T cell repertoires in COVID-19. The wider study: In each case, the material was cDNA or gDNA derived from T cells, B-cell-depleted T cells, or PBMCs.

This sequence originates from an elderly woman with active or convalescent COVID-19. The sequencing sample was made of peripheral blood. This rearrangement joins TRBV7-2 to TRBJ1-4, with TRBD1 as a possible D gene (5 bases). As DNA, the CDR3 is TGTGCCAGCAGCTTGGGGCCAACTAATGAAAAACTGTTTTTT. Its protein is CASSLGPTNEKLFF.